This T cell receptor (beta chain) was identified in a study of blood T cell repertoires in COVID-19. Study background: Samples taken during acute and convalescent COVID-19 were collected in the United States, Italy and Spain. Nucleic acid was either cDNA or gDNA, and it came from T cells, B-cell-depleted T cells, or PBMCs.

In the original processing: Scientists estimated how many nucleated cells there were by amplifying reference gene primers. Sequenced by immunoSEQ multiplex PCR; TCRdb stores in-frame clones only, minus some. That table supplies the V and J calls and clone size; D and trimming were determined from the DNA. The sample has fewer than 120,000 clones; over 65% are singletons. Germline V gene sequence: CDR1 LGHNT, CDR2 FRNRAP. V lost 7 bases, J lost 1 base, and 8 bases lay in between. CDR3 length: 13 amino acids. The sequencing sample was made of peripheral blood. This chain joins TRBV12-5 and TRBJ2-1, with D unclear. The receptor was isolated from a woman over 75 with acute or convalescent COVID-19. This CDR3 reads CASAAESYNEQFF. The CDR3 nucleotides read TGTGCTAGTGCGGCGGAGTCCTACAATGAGCAGTTCTTC.